Following are 32 T cell receptor beta chains from one sample sequenced in a study of cytomegalovirus exposure and HLA in healthy donors. PCR primers comprised 60 Vbeta and 13 Jbeta primers. Data came from immunoSEQ multiplex PCR; TCRdb stores just in-frame clones and leaves some out. The sample holds fewer than 85,000 clones, 78% seen once. The sample taken for sequencing was PBMCs. The receptors derive from a male donor in good health and CMV-seropositive.

This clone was seen more than once but under ten times. The chain carries TRBV25-1 and TRBJ2-7, with D perhaps matching TRBD1 (6 bases). CDR3 length equals 13 residues. V lost 0 bases and J lost 7, with 10 bases in between. CDR1 is MGHDK, CDR2 SYGVNS, per germline. The CDR3 sequence is CASSEYDRREQYF. The CDR3 nucleotides are TGTGCCAGCAGTGAATATGACAGGCGGGAGCAGTACTTC.

Regarding this clone: The same CDR3 can be traced to other DNA sequences in this sample. The gene calls are TRBV7-3 and TRBJ1-1, with a tentative D call TRBD1 (6 bases). This CDR3 region has 13 residues. With 5 bases removed from V and 1 base from J, the gap between germline ends came to 8 bases. Germline loops: CDR1 SGHTA, CDR2 FQGTGA. CDR3 residues: CASSPQGNTEAFF. CDR3 DNA: TGTGCCAGCAGCCCACAGGGGAACACTGAAGCTTTCTTT.

The V gene is TRBV7-8, the J gene TRBJ2-3, with 8 bases that match TRBD2. The trim removed 1 base at V and 2 bases at J, leaving 5 bases unmatched. Germline lookup yields CDR1 SGHVS and CDR2 FQNEAQ. The CDR3 consists of 16 residues. CDR3 in DNA: TGTGCCAGCAGCTTAGTTAGCGGGGCTTCCACAGATACGCAGTATTTT. This encodes CASSLVSGASTDTQYF.

This clone was counted once. The chain links TRBV19 to TRBJ2-3; weak D call: TRBD2 (5 bases). The V end lost 5 bases, the J end lost 2 bases, and 8 bases lay between the germline ends. From germline, CDR1 is LNHDA and CDR2 SQIVND (reference sequence). The CDR3 loop spans 13 amino acids. Written as DNA, the CDR3 is TGTGCCAGTAGTGTGGAGGCCACAGATACGCAGTATTTT. Its translation: CASSVEATDTQYF.

The V gene is TRBV2, the J gene TRBJ1-1, with 9 positions matching TRBD1. Trimming at V came to 9 bases and at J to 4 bases, leaving 18 bases not matched to a gene. Germline V lookup: CDR1 SNHLY, CDR2 FYNNEI. The CDR3 sequence is 17 residues long. DNA of the CDR3: TGTGCCAGGCAGAGGAACTTACAGGGGGCGGGGGGCACTGAAGCTTTCTTT. Amino acid sequence: CARQRNLQGAGGTEAFF.

The rearrangement joins TRBV6-1 to TRBJ1-4, with TRBD1 as a possible D gene (5 bases). CDR1 is MNHNS, CDR2 SASEGT, per germline. V shed 6 bases and J shed 6 bases, with 14 bases lying between them. This CDR3 comprises 14 residues. DNA for the CDR3: TGTGCCAGCAGCACTCTACCAGGGTATGAAAAACTGTTTTTT. Its protein product is CASSTLPGYEKLFF.

This clone turned up a few times. V usage is TRBV27 and J usage is TRBJ1-1; 8 bases are shared with TRBD1. Losses at the gene ends were 4 bases for V and 7 bases for J; bases not matched to a gene: 8. This CDR3 has 14 residues. Germline V gene lookup returns CDR1 MNHEY and CDR2 SMNVEV (reference sequence). The CDR3 sequence: CASSSGRGLGEAFF. CDR3 nucleotide sequence: TGTGCCAGCAGTTCCGGCAGGGGGCTGGGTGAAGCTTTCTTT.

The chain uses TRBV6-5 and TRBJ1-1; perhaps TRBD1 as D (5 bases). Trimming took off 2 bases at V and 1 base at J, with 8 bases between the two ends. Germline V gives CDR1 MNHEY, CDR2 SVGAGI. This CDR3 region has 14 residues. The CDR3 bases are TGTGCCAGCAGTTACGGGGCACCGAACACTGAAGCTTTCTTT. As protein: CASSYGAPNTEAFF.

This clone was counted a few times. The chain employs TRBV5-4 and TRBJ2-7; 15 bases line up with TRBD2. There are 16 residues in the CDR3. The ends lost 4 bases at V and 5 bases at J; junction bases unmatched: 7. In germline, CDR1 is SGHNT, CDR2 YYREEE (reference sequence). CDR3 sequence (DNA): TGTGCCAGCAGCCGGGGGACTAGCGGGAGGCGGGACGAGCAGTACTTC. Protein sequence: CASSRGTSGRRDEQYF.

V and J are TRBV6-5 and TRBJ2-2; perhaps TRBD2 as D (6 bases). The germline CDR1 and CDR2 sequences are MNHEY and SVGAGI. The ends were cut back, 2 bases at V and 0 bases at J, with 7 bases in the middle. The CDR3 spans 15 residues. CDR3 DNA sequence: TGTGCCAGCAGTTACCGACTAGCGAACACCGGGGAGCTGTTTTTT. Amino acids: CASSYRLANTGELFF.

The J gene is TRBJ2-7, the V gene TRBV5-6; TRBD1 is a possible D gene (5 bases). Germline values: CDR1 SGHDT, CDR2 YYEEEE. Trimming removed 0 bases from V and 4 bases from J, with 11 bases in between. CDR3 length: 14 residues. CDR3 amino acids: CASSLEGVTYEQYF. The CDR3 DNA reads TGTGCCAGCAGCTTGGAAGGGGTCACGTACGAGCAGTACTTC.

Here the CDR3 DNA reads TGTGCCAGCAGCTTAGGATTCGGGGTCTCGGTGGGTGAAAAACTGTTTTTT. Translation gives CASSLGFGVSVGEKLFF. V and J are TRBV11-2 and TRBJ1-4; no firm D call. The ends were cut back, 1 base at V and 7 bases at J, with 19 bases in the middle. Germline CDR1 reads SGHAT; CDR2 reads FQNNGV. This CDR3 region has 17 residues.

This clone was detected a few times. The gene calls are TRBV5-1 and TRBJ1-6, with D perhaps TRBD1 (5 bases). V lost 0 bases and J 9 bases, leaving 7 bases between the germline ends. From germline, CDR1 is SGHRS and CDR2 YFSETQ. The CDR3 spans 13 residues. The CDR3 sequence: CASSLAGGSPLHF. The DNA of the CDR3 is TGCGCCAGCAGCTTGGCCGGGGGTTCACCCCTCCACTTT. The variable domain in full, completed from reference TRBV5-1 and TRBJ1-6, reads KAGVTQTPRYLIKTRGQQVTLSCSPISGHRSVSWYQQTPGQGLQFLFEYFSETQRNKGNFPGRFSGRQFSNSRSEMNVSTLELGDSALYLCASSLAGGSPLHFGNGTRLTVT.

The chain links TRBV18 to TRBJ2-3; D is undetermined. V was pared by 2 bases and J by 0 bases, with 18 bases between. CDR1 is KGHSH and CDR2 is LQKENI in the germline V gene. This CDR3 has 18 amino acids. The CDR3 region has the DNA TGTGCCAGCTCACCAATAGTCGGTGTCGGGTCTAGCACAGATACGCAGTATTTT. It encodes CASSPIVGVGSSTDTQYF.

CDR3 residues: CASGTLGGTGELFF. As DNA, the CDR3 is TGTGCCAGCGGAACTCTAGGGGGCACCGGGGAGCTGTTTTTT. The V gene is TRBV28, the J gene TRBJ2-2; tentative D call: TRBD1 (6 bases). Looked up from germline, CDR1 is MDHEN and CDR2 is SYDVKM. The CDR3 loop spans 14 amino acids. Between the trimmed V and J ends, which lost 8 bases and 4 bases, there was a span of 14 bases.

This clone has a single count. CDR3 loop: CASSQVRAGTHEQYF. DNA for the CDR3: TGTGCCAGCAGCCAAGTGAGGGCAGGTACACACGAGCAGTACTTC. V is TRBV4-2 and J is TRBJ2-7; possibly TRBD2 for D (5 bases). The CDR3 extends over 15 amino acids. Germline CDR1 LGHNA, CDR2 YNFKEQ. Trimming took 1 base from V and 5 from J, leaving 15 bases between them.

The V and J genes are TRBV10-2 and TRBJ1-2, with 8 positions matching TRBD1. This CDR3 is built from 17 residues. Looked up from germline, CDR1 is WSHSY and CDR2 is SAAADI. V gave up 8 bases and J gave up 3 bases; unmatched junction bases: 17. CDR3 coding DNA: TGCGCCAGCGGTTCCCGGGACAGGAAGGGCTGGGACTATGGCTACACCTTC. It specifies CASGSRDRKGWDYGYTF.

This clone showed up just a few times. The V and J genes are TRBV30 and TRBJ1-1; no clear D gene. V was pared by 1 base and J by 4 bases, with 13 bases between. Germline V gene sequence: CDR1 GTSNPN, CDR2 SVGIG (reference sequence). CDR3 length equals 14 residues. CDR3 residues: CAWSGRERVTEAFF. CDR3 nucleotide sequence: TGTGCCTGGAGTGGTCGGGAGAGGGTCACTGAAGCTTTCTTT.

The chain links TRBV5-1 to TRBJ2-5; D is perhaps TRBD1 (5 bases). Near its end, the DNA agrees better with TRBJ2-7, so the J call may be wrong. CDR3 length: 14 residues. Per germline, CDR1 SGHRS and CDR2 YFSETQ. The CDR3 protein is CASSLAGISYEQYF. The CDR3 DNA reads TGCGCCAGCAGCTTGGCAGGGATATCCTACGAGCAGTACTTC.

V and J are TRBV4-2 and TRBJ2-7; 11 bases line up with TRBD2. Germline V gene lookup returns CDR1 LGHNA and CDR2 YNFKEQ. This CDR3 spans 15 amino acids. Losses at the gene ends were 4 bases for V and 6 bases for J; bases not matched to a gene: 8. This CDR3 is CASSPSLAGVGEQYF. CDR3 bases: TGTGCCAGCAGCCCCTCACTAGCGGGAGTCGGCGAGCAGTACTTC.

The chain combines TRBV6-5 with TRBJ1-3; the D is unclear. Germline V CDR1 and CDR2: MNHEY, SVGAGI. This CDR3 has 14 amino acids. The V and J ends lost 8 bases and 0 bases respectively, with 11 bases between them. The CDR3: CASRESLSGNTIYF. Here the CDR3 DNA reads TGTGCCAGCCGCGAATCACTCTCTGGAAACACCATATATTTT.

The rearrangement links TRBV5-5 to TRBJ2-1; 13 bases are shared with TRBD2. CDR3 length equals 15 residues. Germline loops: CDR1 SGHKS, CDR2 YYEKEE (reference sequence). The V segment lost 4 bases and the J segment 7 bases; nucleotides outside the gene matches: 5. The CDR3 region has the DNA TGTGCCAGCAGCATCGGGACTAGCGGGATGAATGAGCAGTTCTTC. It codes for CASSIGTSGMNEQFF. Together with reference TRBV5-5 and TRBJ2-1, the CDR3 gives the full variable domain: DAGVTQSPTHLIKTRGQQVTLRCSPISGHKSVSWYQQVLGQGPQFIFQYYEKEERGRGNFPDRFSARQFPNYSSELNVNALLLGDSALYLCASSIGTSGMNEQFFGPGTRLTVL.

The CDR3 region has the DNA TGTGCCAGCAGCCTAAACAGGGGGGCTAATGAAAAACTGTTTTTT. Amino acid sequence: CASSLNRGANEKLFF. This chain uses TRBV7-7 with TRBJ1-4; TRBD1 aligns across 8 bases. The trim removed 5 bases at V and 3 bases at J, leaving 5 bases unmatched. The CDR3 consists of 15 residues. CDR1 is SSHAT, CDR2 FNYEAQ, per germline (reference sequence).

The gene calls are TRBV4-1 and TRBJ2-3; 10 nucleotides match TRBD1. The CDR3 length is 19 residues. Trimming took 0 bases from V and 3 from J; bases not matched to a gene: 12. Germline assignment: CDR1 MGHRA and CDR2 YSYEKL. Here the CDR3 reads CASSQERISGTGATDTQYF. The CDR3 DNA reads TGCGCCAGCAGCCAAGAACGAATCTCCGGGACAGGGGCGACAGATACGCAGTATTTT.

V gene TRBV30 combines with J gene TRBJ1-2; 9 positions match TRBD1. The CDR3 has 13 residues. Germline V gives CDR1 GTSNPN, CDR2 SVGIG (reference sequence). Trimming removed 4 bases from V and 8 bases from J; junction bases left unmatched: 8. Written as DNA, the CDR3 is TGTGCCTGGACACCAGGGACAGGGTTGGGCTACACCTTC. As protein: CAWTPGTGLGYTF.

The J gene is TRBJ2-7, the V gene TRBV28, with a tentative D call TRBD2 (6 bases). The CDR3 has 14 amino acids. Germline loops: CDR1 MDHEN, CDR2 SYDVKM. V lost 4 bases and J lost 12, with 22 bases in between. The CDR3: CASSSHNLPGLGYF. The CDR3 nucleotides are TGTGCCAGCAGTTCGCACAACCTTCCGGGACTCGGGTACTTC. The variable domain in full, with the rest retrieved from reference TRBV28 and TRBJ2-7, is DVKVTQSSRYLVKRTGEKVFLECVQDMDHENMFWYRQDPGLGLRLIYFSYDVKMKEKGDIPEGYSVSREKKERFSLILESASTNQTSMYLCASSSHNLPGLGYFGPGTRLTVT.

The chain joins TRBV23-1 to TRBJ2-2, with 8 bases identical to TRBD2. TRBV23-1 is an open reading frame, and its role is uncertain. Losses at the gene ends were 1 base for V and 1 base for J; bases not matched to a gene: 14. The CDR3 has 20 amino acids. In nucleotides, the CDR3 is TGCGCCAGCAGTCAATTTACCTCAATCACTAGCGGAGTGAACACCGGGGAGCTGTTTTTT. Residues: CASSQFTSITSGVNTGELFF.

The V call is TRBV9, the J call TRBJ2-2; D not resolved. Trimming shortened V by 0 bases and J by 5 bases, and 11 bases separated the two germline ends. Germline lookup yields CDR1 SGDLS and CDR2 YYNGEE. The CDR3 has 15 residues. CDR3 region: CASSVGGSQTGELFF. CDR3 in DNA: TGTGCCAGCAGCGTAGGTGGCAGTCAAACCGGGGAGCTGTTTTTT. The variable domain in full, with the rest retrieved from reference TRBV9 and TRBJ2-2, is DSGVTQTPKHLITATGQRVTLRCSPRSGDLSVYWYQQSLDQGLQFLIQYYNGEERAKGNILERFSAQQFPDLHSELNLSSLELGDSALYFCASSVGGSQTGELFFGEGSRLTVL.

Remarks on this clone: The germline gene is not matched at one end of the junction; a read error may be the cause. V usage is TRBV27 and J usage is TRBJ1-2; D possibly corresponds to TRBD1 (5 bases). Germline V lookup: CDR1 MNHEY, CDR2 SMNVEV (reference sequence). The CDR3 loop spans 14 amino acids. The CDR3 region is CASSISTGFDSYTF. CDR3 sequence (DNA): TGTGCCAGCAGTATATCTACAGGATTTGATAGCTACACCTTC.

The CDR3 region has the DNA TGTGCCAGTAGCACGGGACTAGCGGGAGTAGGGGAGACCCAGTACTTC. It yields the protein CASSTGLAGVGETQYF. The gene calls are TRBV19 and TRBJ2-5; 14 bases match TRBD2. The CDR3 totals 16 residues. With 6 bases clipped from V and 5 bases from J, the junction kept 8 bases outside the gene matches. Per the germline V gene, CDR1 is LNHDA and CDR2 is SQIVND (reference sequence). Full variable domain (missing parts from reference TRBV19 and TRBJ2-5): DGGITQSPKYLFRKEGQNVTLSCEQNLNHDAMYWYRQDPGQGLRLIYYSQIVNDFQKGDIAEGYSVSREKKESFPLTVTSAQKNPTAFYLCASSTGLAGVGETQYFGPGTRLLVL.

Written as DNA, the CDR3 is TGTGCCAGTAGTACCCCGGGACTAGCTCGGGGACAACCCCAGCATTTT. It yields the protein CASSTPGLARGQPQHF. The V gene is TRBV19, the J gene TRBJ1-5; a possible D gene is TRBD1 (6 bases). CDR1 is LNHDA, CDR2 SQIVND, per germline (reference sequence). This CDR3 contains 16 residues. The germline V and J ends were trimmed by 4 bases and 10 bases, with 23 bases remaining between them.

This chain joins TRBV7-9 and TRBJ2-7; 7 bases match TRBD1. Trimming took 1 base from V and 3 from J; bases not matched to a gene: 3. Germline V gives CDR1 SEHNR, CDR2 FQNEAQ (reference sequence). The CDR3 is made up of 14 amino acids. CDR3 in DNA: TGTGCCAGCAGCTTAGGGGACAGAGGCTACGAGCAGTACTTC. This codes for CASSLGDRGYEQYF.